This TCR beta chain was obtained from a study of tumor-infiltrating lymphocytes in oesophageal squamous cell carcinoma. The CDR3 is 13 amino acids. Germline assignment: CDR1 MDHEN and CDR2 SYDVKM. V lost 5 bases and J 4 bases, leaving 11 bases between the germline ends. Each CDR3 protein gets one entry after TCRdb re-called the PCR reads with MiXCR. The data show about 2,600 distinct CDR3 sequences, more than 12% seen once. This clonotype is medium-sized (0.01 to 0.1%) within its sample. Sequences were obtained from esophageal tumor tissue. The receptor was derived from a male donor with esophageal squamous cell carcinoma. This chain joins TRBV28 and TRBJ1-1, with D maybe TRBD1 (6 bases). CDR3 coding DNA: TGTGCCAGCAGTCGGAAAGGGGGCACTGAAGCTTTCTTT. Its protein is CASSRKGGTEAFF.